These 31 T cell receptor beta chains came from one sample sequenced in a study of Tregs in tolerant kidney transplant recipients. The table came from immunoSEQ multiplex PCR; TCRdb's copy has only in-frame clones and leaves some out. The data contain 60,000 to 95,000 clones, 95% to 98% of them singletons. Sample: CD4+ T cells from blood, taken before the transplant. These TCRs come from a human donor who received a combined kidney and bone marrow transplant.

The chain links TRBV18 to TRBJ2-3, with D perhaps TRBD2 (6 bases). This CDR3 comprises 15 residues. Germline CDR1 KGHSH, CDR2 LQKENI. The V end lost 2 bases, the J end lost 1 base, and 10 bases lay between the germline ends. CDR3 sequence: CASSPRTIGTDTQYF. In DNA form, the CDR3 reads TGTGCCAGCTCACCAAGGACTATTGGCACAGATACGCAGTATTTT.

This chain links TRBV7-8 with TRBJ2-7; TRBD1 agrees at 7 bases. V lost 5 bases to trimming and J lost 0 bases; unmatched junction nucleotides: 13. In germline, CDR1 is SGHVS, CDR2 FQNEAQ. There are 17 residues in the CDR3. The CDR3 here is CASSMKQGQTFSYEQYF. CDR3 coding DNA: TGTGCCAGCAGCATGAAGCAGGGACAGACCTTCTCCTACGAGCAGTACTTC.

The V call is TRBV18, the J call TRBJ2-3; no clear D. CDR1 and CDR2 from the germline V gene are KGHSH and LQKENI. This CDR3 has 14 amino acids. With 4 bases removed from V and 3 bases from J, the gap between germline ends came to 11 bases. CDR3 protein: CASSRSRGTDTQYF. The CDR3 DNA follows: TGTGCCAGCTCACGAAGCCGCGGAACAGATACGCAGTATTTT.

CDR3 region: CASSLASGVQPGETQYF. The CDR3 nucleotides read TGTGCCAGCAGCTTAGCTAGCGGGGTGCAACCGGGCGAGACCCAGTACTTC. The chain uses TRBV13 and TRBJ2-5, with TRBD2 matching over 9 bases. The junction had 11 bases not matched to a gene; V was cut back by 1 base and J by 5 bases. This CDR3 has 17 amino acids. Germline V gene data show CDR1 as PRHDT and CDR2 as FYEKMQ (reference sequence).

The V call is TRBV4-1, the J call TRBJ2-3; D might be TRBD1 (5 bases). CDR3 length: 16 residues. Germline loops: CDR1 MGHRA, CDR2 YSYEKL. V dropped 0 bases and J dropped 0 bases, with 10 bases sitting between them. The CDR3 loop is CASSQEAQGSTDTQYF. The CDR3 nucleotides read TGCGCCAGCAGCCAAGAAGCCCAGGGCAGCACAGATACGCAGTATTTT.

This clone has only one observation. V gene TRBV7-2 combines with J gene TRBJ2-7; tentatively, D is TRBD2 (7 bases). Germline CDR1 and CDR2: SGHTA and FQGNSA. The CDR3 sequence is 14 residues long. Between the trimmed V and J ends, which lost 1 base and 5 bases, there was a span of 12 bases. CDR3 amino acids: CASSLVGGRDEQYF. The CDR3 DNA sequence: TGTGCCAGCAGCTTAGTGGGGGGGCGCGACGAGCAGTACTTC.

This rearrangement joins TRBV5-1 to TRBJ2-3; the match to TRBD1 covers 9 bases. V was pared by 4 bases and J by 2 bases, with 8 bases of the junction left unmatched. CDR1 is SGHRS and CDR2 is YFSETQ in the germline V gene. The length of the CDR3 is 16 residues. In DNA, the CDR3 is TGCGCCAGCAGCCACCGGACAGGGGAACCCACAGATACGCAGTATTTT. This translates into CASSHRTGEPTDTQYF. Full variable domain (rest looked up from reference TRBV5-1 and TRBJ2-3): KAGVTQTPRYLIKTRGQQVTLSCSPISGHRSVSWYQQTPGQGLQFLFEYFSETQRNKGNFPGRFSGRQFSNSRSEMNVSTLELGDSALYLCASSHRTGEPTDTQYFGPGTRLTVL.

The chain combines TRBV15 with TRBJ1-5, with a tentative D call TRBD1 (6 bases). Germline V lookup: CDR1 LNHNV, CDR2 YYDKDF (reference sequence). V was pared by 9 bases and J by 2 bases, with 17 bases between. CDR3 length: 15 amino acids. CDR3 sequence reads: CATKEGGKGNQPQHF. The CDR3 nucleotides read TGTGCCACAAAAGAAGGGGGAAAAGGCAATCAGCCCCAGCATTTT.

This rearrangement joins TRBV9 to TRBJ2-3; 7 bases fit TRBD2. V lost 3 bases and J lost 4; bases outside the gene matches: 14. The CDR3 is 17 residues long. CDR1 and CDR2 (germline): SGDLS, YYNGEE. The CDR3 is CASSASGTTTRPDTQYF. In DNA form, the CDR3 reads TGTGCCAGCAGCGCTTCCGGGACTACTACCAGGCCAGATACGCAGTATTTT.

This clone was seen just once. V is TRBV5-4 and J is TRBJ2-3, with a tentative D call TRBD2 (6 bases). This CDR3 region has 15 residues. Per the germline V gene, CDR1 is SGHNT and CDR2 is YYREEE (reference sequence). The V end was cut by 2 bases, the J end by 4 bases, with 14 bases between. The chain's CDR3 is CASSFSMRDPDTQYF. CDR3 nucleotides: TGTGCCAGCAGCTTTTCAATGCGGGATCCAGATACGCAGTATTTT.

This rearrangement joins TRBV2 to TRBJ1-1; D may be TRBD1 (6 bases). There are 13 residues in the CDR3. Germline V gives CDR1 SNHLY, CDR2 FYNNEI. Trimming shortened V by 10 bases and J by 5 bases, and 17 bases separated the two germline ends. The CDR3, as DNA: TGTGCCACAAGGACAGAAAAGTTTACTGAAGCTTTCTTT. This encodes CATRTEKFTEAFF.

This clone was seen just once. The chain employs TRBV10-3 and TRBJ2-1; D is possibly TRBD2 (6 bases). Germline V gives CDR1 ENHRY, CDR2 SYGVKD. The CDR3 spans 16 residues. V lost 7 bases to trimming and J lost 0 bases, with 16 bases between them. CDR3 loop: CAITAARESSYNEQFF. The DNA of the CDR3 is TGTGCCATCACCGCCGCCCGGGAGAGCTCCTACAATGAGCAGTTCTTC.

The CDR3 DNA reads as TGTGCCAGCTCACCAGAACAGGCGGGGGCCAACGTCCTGACTTTC. It translates to CASSPEQAGANVLTF. The V call is TRBV18, the J call TRBJ2-6; tentatively, D is TRBD1 (5 bases). The V end was cut by 2 bases, the J end by 4 bases, with 9 bases between. The germline gives CDR1 KGHSH, CDR2 LQKENI. This CDR3 is 15 amino acids long.

The chain recombines TRBV30 with TRBJ1-2, with TRBD1 as a possible D gene (6 bases). The CDR3 has 11 residues. V was pared by 5 bases and J by 2 bases, with 6 bases between. Germline CDR1 GTSNPN, CDR2 SVGIG (reference sequence). The CDR3 here is CAWGQNYGYTF. CDR3 sequence (DNA): TGTGCCTGGGGACAGAACTATGGCTACACCTTC. Full variable domain (missing parts from reference TRBV30 and TRBJ1-2): SQTIHQWPATLVQPVGSPLSLECTVEGTSNPNLYWYRQAAGRGLQLLFYSVGIGQISSEVPQNLSASRPQDRQFILSSKKLLLSDSGFYLCAWGQNYGYTFGSGTRLTVV.

The chain couples TRBV6-6 to TRBJ2-2; 8 bases line up with TRBD1. CDR1 is MNHNY and CDR2 is SVGAGI in the germline V gene (reference sequence). Unmatched junction bases numbered 3, after V lost 6 bases and J lost 3 bases. This CDR3 spans 14 amino acids. For the CDR3, the DNA is TGTGCCAGCAGGAACAGGGGGGACACCGGGGAGCTGTTTTTT. Its protein product is CASRNRGDTGELFF.

This chain links TRBV15 with TRBJ2-4, with 10 bases lining up with TRBD2. The germline CDR1 and CDR2 sequences are LNHNV and YYDKDF (reference sequence). V lost 5 bases, J lost 4 bases, and 5 bases stayed unmatched. This CDR3 has 15 amino acids. The CDR3 spells CATSGGTSAKNIQYF. The DNA for the CDR3 is TGTGCCACCAGCGGAGGGACTAGCGCAAAAAACATTCAGTACTTC.

This clone was seen a handful of times. The chain has TRBV11-2 and TRBJ1-4; 8 bases fit TRBD1. The V and J ends lost 7 bases and 8 bases, in that order; junction bases with no gene match: 9. The CDR3 spans 14 residues. Germline-derived CDR1 and CDR2 are SGHAT and FQNNGV. The CDR3 bases are TGTGCCAGCACCCCGGACAGGGCGGGGGAAAAACTGTTTTTT. This encodes CASTPDRAGEKLFF.

The chain has TRBV19 and TRBJ2-5; 10 bases map to TRBD1. In germline, CDR1 is LNHDA, CDR2 SQIVND (reference sequence). The CDR3 length is 14 residues. Trimming removed 5 bases from V and 5 bases from J; junction bases left unmatched: 5. The CDR3 reads CASSVTGGQETQYF. The DNA for the CDR3 is TGTGCCAGTAGTGTGACAGGGGGCCAGGAGACCCAGTACTTC.

V is TRBV18 and J is TRBJ1-4, with unresolved D. The CDR3 has 14 residues. Germline CDR1 KGHSH, CDR2 LQKENI. V lost 3 bases to trimming and J lost 0 bases, with 5 bases between them. CDR3 DNA sequence: TGTGCCAGCTCACCCTCTACAACTAATGAAAAACTGTTTTTT. It is translated as CASSPSTTNEKLFF.

This clone was recorded only once. The chain carries TRBV2 and TRBJ2-5, with 7 bases that match TRBD1. This CDR3 is built from 13 residues. CDR1 is SNHLY, CDR2 FYNNEI, per germline. The V gene end was trimmed by 6 bases and the J gene end by 2 bases; junction bases not matched to a gene: 3. CDR3 in DNA: TGTGCCAGCAGCAACAGGGGTCAAGAGACCCAGTACTTC. Its translation is CASSNRGQETQYF.

The chain recombines TRBV30 with TRBJ1-1; TRBD1 agrees at 8 bases. V shed 3 bases, J shed 7 bases, and the junction held 13 bases outside the gene matches. This CDR3 has 15 residues. Germline CDR1 GTSNPN, CDR2 SVGIG (reference sequence). The CDR3 protein is CAWRSHSTGGGEAFF. In nucleotides, the CDR3 is TGTGCCTGGAGAAGCCACTCAACAGGGGGAGGTGAAGCTTTCTTT.

The V call is TRBV19, the J call TRBJ1-1; 9 bases are shared with TRBD1. V lost 3 bases and J lost 5; bases outside the gene matches: 10. Germline assignment: CDR1 LNHDA and CDR2 SQIVND (reference sequence). This CDR3 has 16 residues. The CDR3 nucleotides read TGTGCCAGTAGTATTACCGGGACAGGGTTGGGGACTGAAGCTTTCTTT. Translated: CASSITGTGLGTEAFF.

The rearrangement uses TRBV5-1 and TRBJ2-3; 9 nucleotides align to TRBD1. Germline CDR1 reads SGHRS; CDR2 reads YFSETQ. The J segment lost 4 bases and the V segment lost 2 bases, leaving 2 bases of the junction unmatched. The CDR3 length is 14 residues. The CDR3 DNA reads TGCGCCAGCAGCTTACAGGGGGCCCCAGATACGCAGTATTTT. Residues: CASSLQGAPDTQYF.

J is TRBJ1-4 and V is TRBV5-4, with 7 bases lining up with TRBD1. Looked up from germline, CDR1 is SGHNT and CDR2 is YYREEE (reference sequence). This CDR3 contains 16 residues. Unmatched junction bases numbered 9, after V lost 4 bases and J lost 3 bases. The CDR3 here is CASSKGTATSNEKLFF. CDR3 nucleotides: TGTGCCAGCAGCAAGGGGACAGCGACGTCTAATGAAAAACTGTTTTTT.

This sequence joins TRBV5-1 and TRBJ2-7, with TRBD2 matching 10 bases. The junction had 7 bases not matched to a gene; V was cut back by 4 bases and J by 3 bases. The CDR3 sequence is 15 residues long. Germline V gene lookup returns CDR1 SGHRS and CDR2 YFSETQ. The CDR3 DNA is TGCGCCAGCAGCCGCCTAGCGGGAGATATCTACGAGCAGTACTTC. This gives the protein CASSRLAGDIYEQYF.

The V and J genes are TRBV29-1 and TRBJ1-5, with a tentative D call TRBD1 (6 bases). Trimming pared 5 bases from V and 1 base from J, leaving 9 bases between. Germline values: CDR1 SQVTM, CDR2 ANQGSEA. The CDR3 is made up of 13 amino acids. In DNA form, the CDR3 reads TGCAGCGTTTCGGGGGGCAGCAATCAGCCCCAGCATTTT. Translation: CSVSGGSNQPQHF.

V is TRBV29-1 and J is TRBJ1-1; 7 bases fit TRBD1. Germline trimming cut 8 bases from V and 3 bases from J; bases unmatched to any gene: 9. CDR3 size: 13 residues. The germline V gene has CDR1 SQVTM and CDR2 ANQGSEA. The DNA for the CDR3 is TGCAGCACCGAGGGGGCGTTGGACACTGAAGCTTTCTTT. Protein product: CSTEGALDTEAFF. Together with reference TRBV29-1 and TRBJ1-1, the CDR3 gives the full variable domain: SAVISQKPSRDICQRGTSLTIQCQVDSQVTMMFWYRQQPGQSLTLIATANQGSEATYESGFVIDKFPISRPNLTFSTLTVSNMSPEDSSIYLCSTEGALDTEAFFGQGTRLTVV.

This chain joins TRBV9 and TRBJ1-2, with TRBD1 matching over 8 bases. The trim removed 4 bases at V and 5 bases at J, leaving 7 bases unmatched. The CDR3 spans 14 residues. Germline CDR1 reads SGDLS; CDR2 reads YYNGEE. The CDR3 region has the DNA TGTGCCAGCAGCACGCTCCAGGGGGCATATGGCTACACCTTC. This translates into CASSTLQGAYGYTF.

The chain links TRBV28 to TRBJ1-1; 9 nucleotides agree with TRBD1. The CDR3 runs to 16 residues. Looked up from germline, CDR1 is MDHEN and CDR2 is SYDVKM. V shed 2 bases and J 9 bases; nucleotides not matched to a gene: 13. The CDR3 sequence: CASSLGQGTPPPKAFF. The CDR3 DNA follows: TGTGCCAGCAGTTTAGGACAGGGGACCCCACCCCCCAAAGCTTTCTTT.

The chain joins TRBV15 to TRBJ2-7; TRBD2 agrees at 10 bases. The CDR3 consists of 14 residues. J lost 7 bases, V lost 1 base, and 4 bases had no gene match. CDR1 and CDR2 from the germline V gene are LNHNV and YYDKDF (reference sequence). The CDR3 nucleotides read TGTGCCACCAGCAGAGCGCTAGCGGGAGTGGAGCAGTACTTC. It is translated as CATSRALAGVEQYF. Based on the CDR3 plus reference TRBV15 and TRBJ2-7, the full variable domain is DAMVIQNPRYQVTQFGKPVTLSCSQTLNHNVMYWYQQKSSQAPKLLFHYYDKDFNNEADTPDNFQSRRPNTSFCFLDIRSPGLGDTAMYLCATSRALAGVEQYFGPGTRLTVT.

V is TRBV18 and J is TRBJ2-5; 8 bases match TRBD1. The length of the CDR3 is 16 residues. Germline V CDR1 and CDR2: KGHSH, LQKENI. V was clipped by 3 bases and J by 5 bases; unmatched bases: 11. CDR3 loop: CASSPQARGLSETQYF. The CDR3 DNA sequence: TGTGCCAGCTCACCCCAAGCCAGGGGGCTTTCGGAGACCCAGTACTTC.